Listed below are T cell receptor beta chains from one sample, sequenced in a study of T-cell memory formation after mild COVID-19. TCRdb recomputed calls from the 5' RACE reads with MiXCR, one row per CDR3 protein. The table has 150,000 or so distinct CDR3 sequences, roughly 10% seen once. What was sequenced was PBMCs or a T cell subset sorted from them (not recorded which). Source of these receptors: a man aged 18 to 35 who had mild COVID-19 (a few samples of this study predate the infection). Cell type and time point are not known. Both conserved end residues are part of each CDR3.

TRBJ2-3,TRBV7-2,CASSLYRAVPSTDTQYF
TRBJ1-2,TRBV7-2,CASSLDQHYGYTF
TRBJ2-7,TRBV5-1,CASSSNSGGIAYEQYF
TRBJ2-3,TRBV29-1,CSAPFEADTQYF
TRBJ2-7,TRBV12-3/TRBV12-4,CASSPTIAGGYEQYF
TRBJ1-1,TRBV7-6,CASIQDRGNTEAFF
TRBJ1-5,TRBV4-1,CASSRRGGNQPQHF
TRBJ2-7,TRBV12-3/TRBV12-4,CASSDRGREYF
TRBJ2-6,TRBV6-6,CASSYRAGANVLTF
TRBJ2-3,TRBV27,CASRLGDTQYF
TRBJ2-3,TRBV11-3,CASSPRTSTDTQYF
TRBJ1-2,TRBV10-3,CAISGFTRGYGYTF
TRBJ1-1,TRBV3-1,CASSRHTEAFF
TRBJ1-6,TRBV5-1,CASSLEAGNSPLHF
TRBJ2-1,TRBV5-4,CASSKQGADEQFF
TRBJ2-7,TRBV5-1,CASSWGTGAEQYF
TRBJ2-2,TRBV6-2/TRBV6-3,CASSRTGYTGELFF
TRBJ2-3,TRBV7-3,CASSARGLGTDTQYF
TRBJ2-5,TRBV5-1,CASSDGVLAQALKTQYF
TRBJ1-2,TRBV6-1,CASSVGNSYGYTF
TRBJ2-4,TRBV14,CASSQLTGGSDIQYF
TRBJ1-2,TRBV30,CARRRESNYGYTF
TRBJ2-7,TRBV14,CASSQSGYEQYF
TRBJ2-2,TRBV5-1,CASSPLRQGGTGELFF
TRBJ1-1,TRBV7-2,CASSSIPAGGKAFF
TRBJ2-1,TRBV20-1,CSARSRITYNEQFF
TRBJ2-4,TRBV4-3,CASSPRVLENIQYF
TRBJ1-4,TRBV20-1,CSARPRDRGFEKLFF
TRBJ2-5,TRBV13,CASSSGPQETQYF
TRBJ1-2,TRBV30,CAWSVLGGNYGYTF
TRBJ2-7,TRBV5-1,CASSSATGSGTYEQYF
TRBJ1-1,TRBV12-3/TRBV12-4,CASSLRATEAFF
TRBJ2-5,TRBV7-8,CASSLRSSVIGTQYF
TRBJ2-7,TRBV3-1,CASSQGARYEQYF
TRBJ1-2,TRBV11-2,CASSATGTGYTF
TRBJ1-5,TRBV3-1,CASSRQLNQPQHF
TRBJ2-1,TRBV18,CASSPPASGRLFTNNEQFF
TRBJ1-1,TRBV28,CASRTADRKNTEAFF
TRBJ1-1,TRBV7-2,CASSTRGADKREAFF
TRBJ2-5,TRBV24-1,CATSGAGTGDQETQYF
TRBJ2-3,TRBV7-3,CASSLTQADTQYF
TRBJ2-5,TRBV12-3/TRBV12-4,CASSGWGPETQYF
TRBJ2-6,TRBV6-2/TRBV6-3,CASSSGVLSGANVLTF
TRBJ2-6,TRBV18,CASSPGGNSHVLTF
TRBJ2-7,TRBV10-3,CAITPLAGEGEQYF
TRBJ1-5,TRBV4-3,CASSQRQGVDQPQHF
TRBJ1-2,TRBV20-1,CSARGHLPLYNYGYTF
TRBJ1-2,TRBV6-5,CASSYFVGRGIDYGYTF
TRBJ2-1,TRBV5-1,CASATGATQNNEQFF
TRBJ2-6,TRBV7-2,CASSLGGGRANVLTF
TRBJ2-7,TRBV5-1,CASSSAGTSDEQYF
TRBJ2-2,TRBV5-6,CASRLEAGELFF
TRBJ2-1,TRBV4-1,CASSQGGAYNEQFF
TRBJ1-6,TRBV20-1,CSATDSGFSPLHF
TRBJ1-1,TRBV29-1,CSVANPRNTEAFF
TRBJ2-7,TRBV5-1,CASSGSGAPYEQYF
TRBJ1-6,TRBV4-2,CASSQVGGGDWSPLHF
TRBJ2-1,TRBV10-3,CAIAAGSGTGGRNEQFF
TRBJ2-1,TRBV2,CATSPGQDYNEQFF
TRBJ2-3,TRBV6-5,CASSYAGFTDTQYF